This T cell receptor (beta chain) was captured in a study of cytomegalovirus exposure and HLA in healthy donors. As for the study in general: In a later analysis, the 90 to 150 validation repertoires were reported to have used the same platform as the 600 to 700 first-cohort repertoires.

Of note for this clone: Its antigen is unidentified.

Broader study findings: The listing of roughly 160 TCR beta chains classed them as cytomegalovirus-associated. Testing in vitro showed a few CMV-associated chains specific for CMV antigens.

It was the approximately 120-subject validation cohort, separate from the roughly 700-subject first cohort, to which the donors belonged. Sequencing used immunoSEQ multiplex PCR; TCRdb keeps in-frame clones, though not all of them. This table has about 250,000 clones, roughly nine tenths appearing once. CDR3 length equals 15 residues. The ends lost 3 bases at V and 1 base at J; junction bases unmatched: 3. CDR1 is LNHDA and CDR2 is SQIVND in the germline V gene (reference sequence). The V and J genes are TRBV19 and TRBJ2-7; 10 positions match TRBD2. Sequencing was performed on PBMCs. The source of this sequence is a young man in good health and CMV-seropositive. CDR3 DNA: TGTGCCAGTAGTATCAGAGCGGGAGGGTCCTACGAGCAGTACTTC. This sequence encodes CASSIRAGGSYEQYF.